A single sample is the source of the 23 T cell receptor beta chains below, sequenced in a study of blood T cell repertoires in COVID-19. Profiling relied on immunoSEQ multiplex PCR, and the TCRdb table lists in-frame clones only, not all of them. The sample contains about 160,000 clones, roughly 85% of which appear only once. The source material was peripheral blood. The receptors were gathered from a woman aged 45 to 65 with COVID-19, enrolled during active disease.

The V and J genes are TRBV7-8 and TRBJ2-2; 10 nucleotides agree with TRBD2. V was pared by 2 bases and J by 2 bases, with 8 bases of the junction left unmatched. The CDR3 consists of 18 residues. Germline V gives CDR1 SGHVS, CDR2 FQNEAQ. CDR3 DNA: TGTGCCAGCAGCTTATGGCTAGCGGGGGATATTAACACCGGGGAGCTGTTTTTT. Protein sequence: CASSLWLAGDINTGELFF.

This chain uses TRBV6-5 with TRBJ2-2; D perhaps matches TRBD1 (7 bases). Deletions cut 4 bases from V and 1 base from J, with 13 bases between. The CDR3 sequence is 16 residues long. Germline V gene lookup returns CDR1 MNHEY and CDR2 SVGAGI. CDR3 DNA: TGTGCCAGCAGTTCCCCAGGGGGGCGGAACACCGGGGAGCTGTTTTTT. This translates into CASSSPGGRNTGELFF.

J is TRBJ1-5 and V is TRBV6-1; 8 bases fit TRBD1. CDR1 and CDR2 from the germline V gene are MNHNS and SASEGT. CDR3 size: 16 residues. Germline trimming cut 4 bases from V and 2 bases from J; bases unmatched to any gene: 7. The CDR3 DNA is TGTGCCAGCAGTGGCCTAGACAGGGGTGGCAATCAGCCCCAGCATTTT. This codes for CASSGLDRGGNQPQHF.

This clone was recorded only once. J is TRBJ1-6 and V is TRBV19; 9 bases map to TRBD1. Trimming took 8 bases from V and 8 from J; bases not matched to a gene: 7. CDR1 and CDR2 from the germline V gene are LNHDA and SQIVND (reference sequence). The CDR3 runs 14 residues. The CDR3: CASGRQGVHSPLHF. The CDR3 coding sequence is TGTGCCAGTGGGAGACAGGGGGTTCATTCACCCCTCCACTTT.

This clone was recorded only once. The chain links TRBV7-6 to TRBJ2-3, with D possibly matching TRBD2 (6 bases). The CDR3 sequence is 16 residues long. Looked up from germline, CDR1 is SGHVS and CDR2 is FNYEAQ. With 0 bases removed from V and 5 bases from J, the gap between germline ends came to 15 bases. CDR3 nucleotide sequence: TGTGCCAGCAGCTTAGCCGGCGGGGCAAGCCTAGATACGCAGTATTTT. This sequence encodes CASSLAGGASLDTQYF. The full variable domain, in which reference TRBV7-6 and TRBJ2-3 provide the parts outside the CDR3, is GAGVSQSPRYKVTKRGQDVALRCDPISGHVSLYWYRQALGQGPEFLTYFNYEAQQDKSGLPNDRFSAERPEGSISTLTIQRTEQRDSAMYRCASSLAGGASLDTQYFGPGTRLTVL.

This sequence joins TRBV7-2 and TRBJ1-1; D is perhaps TRBD1 (6 bases). Germline V CDR1 and CDR2: SGHTA, FQGNSA. The CDR3 sequence is 14 residues long. Trimming took 6 bases from V and 0 from J, leaving 11 bases between them. The CDR3 DNA sequence: TGTGCCAGCAGTTTGGACAGCATGAACACTGAAGCTTTCTTT. This gives the protein CASSLDSMNTEAFF.

This clone was detected only a few times. The chain is built from TRBV5-1 and TRBJ2-7; a weak D match, TRBD1 (5 bases). Germline V CDR1 and CDR2: SGHRS, YFSETQ. The CDR3 totals 11 residues. V was clipped by 0 bases and J by 7 bases, with 5 bases between them. The CDR3 region is CASSLDREQYF. The CDR3 DNA reads as TGCGCCAGCAGCTTGGACAGGGAGCAGTACTTC.

This chain joins TRBV29-1 and TRBJ2-1; the D gene is possibly TRBD2 (6 bases). In germline, CDR1 is SQVTM, CDR2 ANQGSEA. The CDR3 spans 14 residues. V lost 4 bases and J lost 0, with 10 bases in between. CDR3 bases: TGCAGCGTTGGGGGGGAAATCTCCTACAATGAGCAGTTCTTC. Protein product: CSVGGEISYNEQFF.

As to this clone: This specimen includes other DNA sequences encoding the same CDR3. The rearrangement links TRBV3-1 (or the pseudogene TRBV3-2) to TRBJ1-1; 8 positions agree with TRBD1. This CDR3 has 14 amino acids. J gave up 5 bases and V 1 base, and 3 bases lay outside the gene matches. Germline loops: CDR1 LGHDT, CDR2 YNNKEL (reference sequence). The CDR3 DNA is TGTGCCAGCAGCCAAGGGACAGGGAGGACTGAAGCTTTCTTT. This gives the protein CASSQGTGRTEAFF.

This chain links TRBV2 with TRBJ2-2, with 8 bases aligning to TRBD2. The length of the CDR3 is 12 residues. V lost 10 bases, J lost 6 bases, and 4 bases stayed unmatched. From germline, CDR1 is SNHLY and CDR2 FYNNEI. CDR3 DNA: TGTGCCACCCTCGGGGGGGCCGGGGAGCTGTTTTTT. It yields the protein CATLGGAGELFF.

The chain links TRBV12-3 or TRBV12-4 to TRBJ2-7; tentative D call: TRBD2 (5 bases). The CDR3 consists of 13 residues. V gave up 6 bases and J gave up 7 bases, with 16 bases separating them. The CDR3 DNA follows: TGTGCCAGCAGCCAAGGACTCGCTTGGGAGCAGTACTTC. This encodes CASSQGLAWEQYF.

This chain connects TRBV9 to TRBJ1-6; TRBD1 is a possible D gene (5 bases). The ends were cut back, 4 bases at V and 8 bases at J, with 10 bases in the middle. This CDR3 has 13 residues. Germline values: CDR1 SGDLS, CDR2 YYNGEE. The CDR3 bases are TGTGCCAGCAGCATCACGGGGGATTCACCCCTCCACTTT. This translates into CASSITGDSPLHF.

The rearrangement links TRBV28 to TRBJ1-1; D is unclear. Trimming left V 3 bases short and J 1 base short, with 9 bases between. This CDR3 spans 14 amino acids. Germline CDR1 MDHEN, CDR2 SYDVKM. The CDR3 DNA sequence: TGTGCCAGCAGTTTCTGGCGGGAGAACACTGAAGCTTTCTTT. It yields the protein CASSFWRENTEAFF. The full variable domain, rest sourced from reference TRBV28 and TRBJ1-1, is DVKVTQSSRYLVKRTGEKVFLECVQDMDHENMFWYRQDPGLGLRLIYFSYDVKMKEKGDIPEGYSVSREKKERFSLILESASTNQTSMYLCASSFWRENTEAFFGQGTRLTVV.

This clone came up once. The V and J genes are TRBV7-2 and TRBJ1-3, with 8 bases lining up with TRBD1. Per the germline V gene, CDR1 is SGHTA and CDR2 is FQGNSA. The trim removed 0 bases at V and 3 bases at J, leaving 7 bases unmatched. The CDR3 runs 17 residues. This CDR3 is CASSLARRDRGGNTIYF. The CDR3, as DNA: TGTGCCAGCAGCTTAGCGAGGCGCGACAGGGGTGGAAACACCATATATTTT.

The chain recombines TRBV5-1 with TRBJ2-3, with D possibly matching TRBD2 (6 bases). Germline V gives CDR1 SGHRS, CDR2 YFSETQ. The CDR3 totals 14 residues. The ends were cut back, 0 bases at V and 5 bases at J, with 10 bases in the middle. The CDR3, as DNA: TGCGCCAGCAGCTTGGGCGGGGTAGGAGATACGCAGTATTTT. It specifies CASSLGGVGDTQYF.

The V and J genes are TRBV29-1 and TRBJ2-1; D possibly corresponds to TRBD1 (6 bases). From germline, CDR1 is SQVTM and CDR2 ANQGSEA. This CDR3 is 16 amino acids long. V shed 0 bases and J shed 4 bases, with 16 bases lying between them. This chain's CDR3 is CSVEDSRGGQYNEQFF. CDR3 sequence (DNA): TGCAGCGTTGAAGATAGTCGTGGGGGCCAGTACAATGAGCAGTTCTTC.

J is TRBJ1-1 and V is TRBV5-1, with a weak D call TRBD1 (6 bases). The length of the CDR3 is 17 residues. Germline-derived CDR1 and CDR2 are SGHRS and YFSETQ. Trimming pared 4 bases from V and 0 bases from J, leaving 19 bases between. The CDR3 sequence is CASSEMDRLTLNTEAFF. The CDR3 DNA is TGCGCCAGCAGCGAGATGGACAGACTAACCCTGAACACTGAAGCTTTCTTT.

The V call is TRBV14, the J call TRBJ1-2, with 7 positions matching TRBD1. The CDR3 extends over 12 amino acids. After removal of 0 bases from V and 8 bases from J, the junction contained 0 bases not matched to a gene. Germline V gives CDR1 SGHDN, CDR2 FVKESK. The CDR3 nucleotides are TGTGCCAGCAGCCAAGAGACAGGGGGCTACACCTTC. Its translation is CASSQETGGYTF. The variable domain in full, with the rest retrieved from reference TRBV14 and TRBJ1-2, is EAGVTQFPSHSVIEKGQTVTLRCDPISGHDNLYWYRRVMGKEIKFLLHFVKESKQDESGMPNNRFLAERTGGTYSTLKVQPAELEDSGVYFCASSQETGGYTFGSGTRLTVV.

This chain joins TRBV28 and TRBJ1-5; unclear D gene. Trimming took off 6 bases at V and 12 bases at J, with 3 bases between the two ends. Germline CDR1 and CDR2: MDHEN and SYDVKM. This CDR3 has 8 amino acids. CDR3: CASSHQHF. DNA for the CDR3: TGTGCCAGCAGCCACCAGCATTTT.

This sequence joins TRBV7-6 and TRBJ2-7; TRBD2 is a possible D gene (6 bases). Germline V gives CDR1 SGHVS, CDR2 FNYEAQ. The V gene lost 5 bases and the J gene lost 3 bases, with 17 bases spanning the gap. The CDR3 has 15 amino acids. The CDR3 DNA is TGTGCCAGCAGCCCCCCTTGGGACTTAGACTACGAGCAGTACTTC. Encoded protein: CASSPPWDLDYEQYF.

The rearrangement links TRBV4-1 to TRBJ1-5; no reliable D call. The CDR3 consists of 16 residues. Germline V gene lookup returns CDR1 MGHRA and CDR2 YSYEKL. V lost 0 bases, J lost 3 bases, and 12 bases lay in between. The CDR3 loop is CASSQDPPTLNQPQHF. The CDR3 region has the DNA TGCGCCAGCAGCCAAGATCCCCCGACACTCAATCAGCCCCAGCATTTT.

The chain is built from TRBV7-2 and TRBJ1-4, with 8 nucleotides matching TRBD1. V lost 5 bases to trimming and J lost 8 bases; unmatched junction nucleotides: 7. The CDR3 sequence is 14 residues long. Germline V gene sequence: CDR1 SGHTA, CDR2 FQGNSA. The CDR3 loop is CASSPTGVEEKLFF. The CDR3 bases are TGTGCCAGCAGCCCGACAGGGGTTGAGGAAAAACTGTTTTTT.

The V gene is TRBV5-6, the J gene TRBJ2-1; 9 nucleotides line up with TRBD2. V was clipped by 4 bases and J by 2 bases; unmatched bases: 7. Germline CDR1 and CDR2: SGHDT and YYEEEE. The CDR3 is 16 residues long. As DNA, the CDR3 is TGTGCCAGCAGCCCTCGAGCGGGGGGCACCTACAATGAGCAGTTCTTC. Encoded protein: CASSPRAGGTYNEQFF.